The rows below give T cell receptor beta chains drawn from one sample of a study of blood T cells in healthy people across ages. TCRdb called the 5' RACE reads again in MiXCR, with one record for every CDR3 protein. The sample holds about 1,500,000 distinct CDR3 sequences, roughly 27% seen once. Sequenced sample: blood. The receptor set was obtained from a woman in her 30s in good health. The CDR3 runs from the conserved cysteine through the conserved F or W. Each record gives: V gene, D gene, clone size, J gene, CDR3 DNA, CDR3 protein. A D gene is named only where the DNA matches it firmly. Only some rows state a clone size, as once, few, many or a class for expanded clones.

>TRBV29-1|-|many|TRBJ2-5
TGCAGCATTCAGGACTCCTACTCGGGAGAGACCCAGTACTTC
CSIQDSYSGETQYF
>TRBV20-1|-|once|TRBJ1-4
TGCAGTGTTAGCCTAACCAGTGAAAAACTGTTTTTT
CSVSLTSEKLFF
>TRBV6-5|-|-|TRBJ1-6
TGTGCCAGTGGGGGCAGGATCAATTCACCCCTCCACTTT
CASGGRINSPLHF
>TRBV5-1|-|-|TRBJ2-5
TGCGCCAGCAATCCTCACGGTGGCCTCGGTGAGACCCAGTACTTC
CASNPHGGLGETQYF
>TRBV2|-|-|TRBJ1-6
TGTGCCACGAACAGGGATCGGTCGTCACCCCTCCACTTT
CATNRDRSSPLHF
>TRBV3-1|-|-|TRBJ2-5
TGTGCCAGCAGCCAAGGCGGCCAGGGCCCCCAAGAGACCCAGTACTTC
CASSQGGQGPQETQYF
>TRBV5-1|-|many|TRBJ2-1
TGCGCCAGCAGCCCGCCGGGACTCTCACGGGGCAATGAGCAGTTCTTC
CASSPPGLSRGNEQFF
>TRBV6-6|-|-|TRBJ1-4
TGTGCCAGCAGTCCGGCGTGGGAAAATGAAAAACTGTTTTTT
CASSPAWENEKLFF
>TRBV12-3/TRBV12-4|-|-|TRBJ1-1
TGTGCCAGCAGTTTTCAACTTGAAGCTTTCTTT
CASSFQLEAFF
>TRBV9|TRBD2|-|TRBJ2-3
TGTGCCAGCAGCGTAGCTAAAGCGGGAGATGTCACGCAGTATTTT
CASSVAKAGDVTQYF
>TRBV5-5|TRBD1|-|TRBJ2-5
TGTGCCAGCAGCGCGGTTGGGGACAGGCGGGAGACCCAGTACTTC
CASSAVGDRRETQYF
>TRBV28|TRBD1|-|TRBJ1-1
TGTGCCAGCAAAGGGGGCAATCCCCGGCATGAAGCTTTCTTT
CASKGGNPRHEAFF
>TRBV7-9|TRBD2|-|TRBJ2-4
TGTGCCAGGACCAACGGGAGGGTCAAAGCCAAAAACATTCAGTACTTC
CARTNGRVKAKNIQYF
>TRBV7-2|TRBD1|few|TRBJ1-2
TGTGCCAGCAGCTTACATTCCCCCGAACAGGGGCCCTATAGCTACACCTTC
CASSLHSPEQGPYSYTF
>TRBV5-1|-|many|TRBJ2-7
TGCGCCAGCAGCTTGGGGTGGGGGAAGATGAGCTACGAGCAGTACTTC
CASSLGWGKMSYEQYF
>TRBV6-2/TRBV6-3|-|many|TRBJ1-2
TGTGCCAGCAGTTTGCTGGACCGCCAAGGCTACACCTTC
CASSLLDRQGYTF
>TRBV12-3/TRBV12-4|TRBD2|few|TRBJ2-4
TGTGCCGGCAGTTTACGGGCCAGGGAGGGCAAAAACATTCAGTACTTC
CAGSLRAREGKNIQYF
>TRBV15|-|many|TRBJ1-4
TGTGCCACCAGCAGAGATTTAAACGATGAGGAACTGTTTTTT
CATSRDLNDEELFF
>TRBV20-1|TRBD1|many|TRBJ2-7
TGCAGTGCTAGGGGACAGGACTCCTACGAGCAGTACTTC
CSARGQDSYEQYF
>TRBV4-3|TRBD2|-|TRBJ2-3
TGCGCCAGCAGCAAACACAGGGTGGAGCGGGAGTACACAGATACGCAGTATTTT
CASSKHRVEREYTDTQYF
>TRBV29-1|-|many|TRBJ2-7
TGCAGCGTTTGGGGGACACGAGGCGAGCAGTACTTC
CSVWGTRGEQYF
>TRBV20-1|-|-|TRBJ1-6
TGCAGTGCGCACATACAGGGACCCAATTCACCCCTCCACTTT
CSAHIQGPNSPLHF
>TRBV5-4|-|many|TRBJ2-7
TGTGCCAGCAGCTTGGGGGGCGTGCAGTACTTC
CASSLGGVQYF
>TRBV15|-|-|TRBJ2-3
TGTGCCACCAGCAAACGACAGGCTAGCACAGATACGCAGTATTTT
CATSKRQASTDTQYF
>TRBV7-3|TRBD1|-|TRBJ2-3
TGTGCCAGCAGCTTAGGAGGTGGGGGCGGGACAGGGCCCACAGATACGCAGTATTTT
CASSLGGGGGTGPTDTQYF
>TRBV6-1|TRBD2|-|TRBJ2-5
TGTGCCAGCAGTGTGTCTCGGGCGGGGGACGGAGAGACCCAGTACTTC
CASSVSRAGDGETQYF
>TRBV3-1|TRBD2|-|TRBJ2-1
TGTGCCAGCAGCCAGACCCCGAGCGGGGAGAATGAGCAGTTCTTC
CASSQTPSGENEQFF
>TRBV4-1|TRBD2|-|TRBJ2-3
TGCGCCAGCGGAGGGACTATTGATTCGGATACGCAGTATTTT
CASGGTIDSDTQYF
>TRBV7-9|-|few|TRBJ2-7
TGTGCCAGCAGCTCCCCTGCCTGGACTGCTCCCTACGAGCAGTACTTC
CASSSPAWTAPYEQYF
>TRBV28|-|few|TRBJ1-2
TGTGCCAGCAGTTCTGGAGGGTCTGATGGCTACACCTTC
CASSSGGSDGYTF
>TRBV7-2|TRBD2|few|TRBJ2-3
TGTGCCAGCAGCGTAGCGGGCCGCACAGATACGCAGTATTTT
CASSVAGRTDTQYF
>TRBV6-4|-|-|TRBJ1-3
TGTGCCAGCAGTGATCCCAAGTACACCATATATTTT
CASSDPKYTIYF
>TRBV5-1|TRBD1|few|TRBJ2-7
TGCGCCAGCAGCCGTTACGCCGGGACAGCAGACTCCTACGAGCAGTACTTC
CASSRYAGTADSYEQYF
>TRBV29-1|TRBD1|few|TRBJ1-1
TGCAGCGCTAACAGGGGGCAGGGCACTGAAGCTTTCTTT
CSANRGQGTEAFF
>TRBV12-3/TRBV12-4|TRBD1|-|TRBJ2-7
TGTGCCAGCACCTGGGACAGGAACGAGCAGTACTTC
CASTWDRNEQYF
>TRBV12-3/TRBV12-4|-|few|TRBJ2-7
TGTGCCAGCAGTCCGGGACCGGCCCAATACGAGCAGTACTTC
CASSPGPAQYEQYF
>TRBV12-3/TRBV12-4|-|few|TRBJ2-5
TGTGCCAGCAGTTTCGGGCAGGGGAAAGTTCAAGAGACCCAGTACTTC
CASSFGQGKVQETQYF
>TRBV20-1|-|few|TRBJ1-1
TGCAGTGCTCGCTCGGGGAGTGATGAAGCTTTCTTT
CSARSGSDEAFF
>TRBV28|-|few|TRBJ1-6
TGTGCCAGCAGTTTTAGGCAGAATAATTCACTCCTCCACTTT
CASSFRQNNSLLHF
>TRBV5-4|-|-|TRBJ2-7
TGTGCCAGCAGCTTGCCGTGGAGGGGTGTGGGGGAGCAGTACTTC
CASSLPWRGVGEQYF
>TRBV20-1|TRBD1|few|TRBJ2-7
TGCAGTGCTCAACACGCCGGGACAGGGGTTAGCGAGCAGTACTTC
CSAQHAGTGVSEQYF
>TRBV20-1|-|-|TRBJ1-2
TGCAGTGCTAACCCTAACTATGGCTACACCTTC
CSANPNYGYTF
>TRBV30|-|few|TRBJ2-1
TGTGCCTGGACTTCTAGCTCCGCCTACAATGAGCAGTTCTTC
CAWTSSSAYNEQFF
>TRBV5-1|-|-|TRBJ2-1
TGCGCCAGCAGCTTGGCCTCCCCCCGAGGAGAGCAGTTCTTC
CASSLASPRGEQFF
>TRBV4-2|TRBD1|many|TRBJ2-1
TGTGCCAGCAGCGAAGACAGGGGGGGTTTGAATGAGCAGTTCTTC
CASSEDRGGLNEQFF
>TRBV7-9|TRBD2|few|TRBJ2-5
TGTGCCAGCAGCGACATTCTAGCGGAAGAGACCCAGTACTTC
CASSDILAEETQYF
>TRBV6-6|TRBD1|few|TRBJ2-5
TGTGCCAGCAGTTACTCGGACAGGGATAAGACCCAGTACTTC
CASSYSDRDKTQYF
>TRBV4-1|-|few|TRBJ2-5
TGCGCCAGCAGCCAAGAGGGGCTCTCCGCCCAAGAGACCCAGTACTTC
CASSQEGLSAQETQYF
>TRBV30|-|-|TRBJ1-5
TGTGCCTGGGGCGGAAATCAGCCCCAGCATTTT
CAWGGNQPQHF
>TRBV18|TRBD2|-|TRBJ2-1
TGTGCCAGCTCGCGGACTAGCGGGAGTCTATCCTACAATGAGCAGTTCTTC
CASSRTSGSLSYNEQFF
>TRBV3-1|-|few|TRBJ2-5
TGTGCCAGCAGCCGGGGGGGAGGATCAGGGGGGCAAGAGACCCAGTACTTC
CASSRGGGSGGQETQYF
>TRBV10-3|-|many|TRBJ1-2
TGTGCCATCAGCTCAGAGTGGGGGGGAAGAACGGCATATGGCTACACCTTC
CAISSEWGGRTAYGYTF
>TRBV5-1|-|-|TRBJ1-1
TGCGCCAGCAGCTTGGCTCCGGGGGCGGACACTGAAGCTTTCTTT
CASSLAPGADTEAFF